This TCR beta chain originates from a study of T cell responses to AZD1222 COVID-19 vaccine (dated by TCRdb to about 2021). With regard to the full study: A total of 233 trial participants underwent TCR sequencing, of whom roughly 210 had received two doses of AZD1222 and about 26 had received two doses of the MenACWY control vaccine. Trial participants were enrolled by age into 18-55, 56-69 and 70-plus year subgroups, with approximately 150, 30 and 60 TCR-sequenced participants respectively. General conclusions and limits of the study: The 56-69-year group was small, and its depth increase did not reach significance, likely because of low power. Epitopes outside the regions mutated in the B.1.351 and B.1.1.7 variants were reportedly recognized by nearly half of the unique spike-specific TCRs. A significant rise in spike-specific TCR breadth and depth was observed after two AZD1222 doses relative to day 0 and relative to MenACWY recipients. Only 5 to 7 AZD1222 recipients were SARS-CoV-2 seropositive at baseline, limiting conclusions about previously exposed vaccinees. CD4 TCRs associated with the vaccine covered the entire spike protein, and the dominant responses were in regions 160-218 and 743-854. Participants were mostly white British and included more females than males, and it was suggested by the authors that clonal diversity may have been underestimated. No day 14 peak-response samples were available, so repertoires were characterized only after the peak T cell response.

According to the study, the label for this sample's time point signals: baseline before first vaccination. Vaccinee samples were obtained from the UK trials COV001 and COV002, which included a single-blind randomized controlled phase 2/3 trial of AZD1222 (ChAdOx1 nCoV-19) in healthy adults. Trial participant PBMC samples were collected at day 0 and day 28 after the second dose for TCRbeta chain sequencing. About this clone: Its specific antigen is unknown.

The CDR3 goes from the cysteine to the phenylalanine over 11 residues. Only the CDR3 DNA stays, 33 bases, in frame from base 1. The germline V gene (reference sequence) sets CDR1 to DFQATT and CDR2 to SNEGSKA. The junction shows trimming of 4 bases on V and 11 bases on J, plus 14 bases between the germline ends. The CDR3 regions of human TCRbeta chains were analyzed by immunosequencing. The authors' analysis ran thus. Repertoire TCRs were matched against a reference library of SARS-CoV-2-specific TCRs generated with the MIRA antigen-specificity platform. Breadth was defined as the fraction of unique TCRs that were SARS-CoV-2-associated. Depth was defined as the fraction of total T cells that were SARS-CoV-2-associated. Using the MIRA data, each spike-specific TCR was assigned both to the spike region to which the TCR was reactive and to a CD4 or CD8 class. Log10-transformed breadth and depth values were compared by one-way ANOVA with Sidak's multiple comparisons tests. Drawn from immuneACCESS, this table holds only the in-frame rearrangements with V and J called that TCRdb kept. Clones are partly lost; checked studies trace under half to an unresolved V gene and leave the rest unexplained. V, J and clone size were drawn from that table, and D and trimming were deduced from the DNA. The table kept for this sample lists more than 110,000 clones. About 2.2% of the sample comes from the top ten.

This receptor was taken from an adult in good health. The chain employs TRBV20-1 and TRBJ1-1; TRBD1 is a possible D gene, resting on 5 matching bases. Sequenced input: peripheral blood. The bases read TGCAGTGCTACACTTTCCGGGGGGGCTTTCTTT. Its protein product is CSATLSGGAFF.